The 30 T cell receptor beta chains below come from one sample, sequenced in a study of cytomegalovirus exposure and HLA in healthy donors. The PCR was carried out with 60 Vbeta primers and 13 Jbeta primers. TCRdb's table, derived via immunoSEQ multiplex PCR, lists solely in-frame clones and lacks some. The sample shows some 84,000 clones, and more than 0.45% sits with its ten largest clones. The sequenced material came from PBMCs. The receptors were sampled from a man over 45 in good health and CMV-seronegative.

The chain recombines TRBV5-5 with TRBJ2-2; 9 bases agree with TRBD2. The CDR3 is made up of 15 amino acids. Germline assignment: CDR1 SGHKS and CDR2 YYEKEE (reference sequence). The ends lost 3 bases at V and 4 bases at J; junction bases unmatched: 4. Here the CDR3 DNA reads TGTGCCAGCAGCTGGCGGGGGGGCCCCACCGGGGAGCTGTTTTTT. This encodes CASSWRGGPTGELFF.

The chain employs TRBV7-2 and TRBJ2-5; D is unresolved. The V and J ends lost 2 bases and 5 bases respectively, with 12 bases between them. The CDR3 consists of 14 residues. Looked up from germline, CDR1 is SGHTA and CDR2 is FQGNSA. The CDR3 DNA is TGTGCCAGCAGCTTATTCGTTCAGAGGGAGACCCAGTACTTC. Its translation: CASSLFVQRETQYF.

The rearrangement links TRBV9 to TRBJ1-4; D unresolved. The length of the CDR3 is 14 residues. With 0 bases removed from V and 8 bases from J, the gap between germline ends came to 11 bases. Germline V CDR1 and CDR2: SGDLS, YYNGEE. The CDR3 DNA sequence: TGTGCCAGCAGCGTAGCGGGAGGGAGGGAAAAACTGTTTTTT. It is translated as CASSVAGGREKLFF.

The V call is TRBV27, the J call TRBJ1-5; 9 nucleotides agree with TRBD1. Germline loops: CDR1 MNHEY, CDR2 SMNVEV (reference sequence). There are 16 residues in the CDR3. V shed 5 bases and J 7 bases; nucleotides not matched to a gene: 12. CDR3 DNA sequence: TGTGCCAGCAGTCCCATATACGTGACAGGGGGACAGCCCCAGCATTTT. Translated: CASSPIYVTGGQPQHF.

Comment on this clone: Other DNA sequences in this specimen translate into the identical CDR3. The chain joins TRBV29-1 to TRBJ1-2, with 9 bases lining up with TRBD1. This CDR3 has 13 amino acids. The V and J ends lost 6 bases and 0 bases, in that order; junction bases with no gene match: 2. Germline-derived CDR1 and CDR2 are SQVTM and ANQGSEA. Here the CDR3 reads CSVGQGPNYGYTF. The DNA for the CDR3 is TGCAGCGTGGGACAGGGTCCTAACTATGGCTACACCTTC.

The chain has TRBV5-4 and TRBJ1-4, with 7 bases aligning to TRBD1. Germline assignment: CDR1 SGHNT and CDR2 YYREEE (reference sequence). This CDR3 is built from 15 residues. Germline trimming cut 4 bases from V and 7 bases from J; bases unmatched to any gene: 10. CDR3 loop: CASSQGGGNGEKLFF. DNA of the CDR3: TGTGCCAGCAGCCAAGGAGGGGGCAATGGTGAAAAACTGTTTTTT.

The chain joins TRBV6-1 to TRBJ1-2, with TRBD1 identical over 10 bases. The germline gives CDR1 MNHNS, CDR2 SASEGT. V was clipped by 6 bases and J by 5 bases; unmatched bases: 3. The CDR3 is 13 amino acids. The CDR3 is CASSGDRGYGYTF. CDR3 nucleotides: TGTGCCAGCAGCGGGGACAGGGGATATGGCTACACCTTC.

The CDR3 sequence: CASRPLTGAGGTGDTQYF. CDR3 in DNA: TGTGCCAGTCGCCCCCTGACCGGAGCGGGGGGTACGGGAGATACGCAGTATTTT. This chain links TRBV19 with TRBJ2-3; 9 nucleotides match TRBD2. The V gene's germline CDR1 is LNHDA and CDR2 SQIVND (reference sequence). The CDR3 contains 18 residues. The trim removed 8 bases at V and 5 bases at J, leaving 20 bases unmatched.

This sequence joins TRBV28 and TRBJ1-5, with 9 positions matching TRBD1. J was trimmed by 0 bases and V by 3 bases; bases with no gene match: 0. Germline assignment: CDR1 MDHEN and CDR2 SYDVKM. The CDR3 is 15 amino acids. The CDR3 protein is CASSLDRGSNQPQHF. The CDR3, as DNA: TGTGCCAGCAGTTTGGACAGGGGTAGCAATCAGCCCCAGCATTTT.

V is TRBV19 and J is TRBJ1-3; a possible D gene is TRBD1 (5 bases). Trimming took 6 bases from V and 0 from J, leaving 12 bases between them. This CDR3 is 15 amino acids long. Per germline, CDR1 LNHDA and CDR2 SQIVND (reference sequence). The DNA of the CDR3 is TGTGCCAGTAGCAAAGACAGTCGCTCTGGAAACACCATATATTTT. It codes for CASSKDSRSGNTIYF.

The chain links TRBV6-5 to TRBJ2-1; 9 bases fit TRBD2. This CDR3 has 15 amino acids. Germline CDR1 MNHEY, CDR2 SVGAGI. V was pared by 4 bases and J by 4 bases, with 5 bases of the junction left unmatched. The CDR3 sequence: CASSFGTSQYNEQFF. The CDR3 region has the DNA TGTGCCAGCAGTTTCGGGACTAGCCAGTACAATGAGCAGTTCTTC.

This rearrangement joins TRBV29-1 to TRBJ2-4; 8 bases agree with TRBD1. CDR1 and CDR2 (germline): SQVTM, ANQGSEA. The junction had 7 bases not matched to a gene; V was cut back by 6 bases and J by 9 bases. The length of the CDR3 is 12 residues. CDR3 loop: CSVGEQGGIQYF. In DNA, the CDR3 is TGCAGCGTGGGGGAACAGGGGGGCATTCAGTACTTC.

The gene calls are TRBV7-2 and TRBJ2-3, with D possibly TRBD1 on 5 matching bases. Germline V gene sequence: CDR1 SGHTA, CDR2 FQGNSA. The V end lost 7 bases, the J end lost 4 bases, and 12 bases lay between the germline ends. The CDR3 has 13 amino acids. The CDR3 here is CASTRDRADTQYF. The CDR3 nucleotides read TGTGCCAGCACCAGGGATCGCGCAGATACGCAGTATTTT.

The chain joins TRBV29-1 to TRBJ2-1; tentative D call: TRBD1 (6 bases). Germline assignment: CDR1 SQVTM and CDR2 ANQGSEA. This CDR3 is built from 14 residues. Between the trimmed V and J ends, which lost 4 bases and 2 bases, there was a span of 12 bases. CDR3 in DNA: TGCAGCGTTGGGCGCAGGGGCCCCTACAATGAGCAGTTCTTC. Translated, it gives CSVGRRGPYNEQFF.

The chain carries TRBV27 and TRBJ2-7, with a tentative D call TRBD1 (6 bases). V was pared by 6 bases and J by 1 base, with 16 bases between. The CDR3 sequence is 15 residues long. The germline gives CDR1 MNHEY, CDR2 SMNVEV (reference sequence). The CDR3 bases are TGTGCCAGCAGCCTCACAGGGACCCTATCCTACGAGCAGTACTTC. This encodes CASSLTGTLSYEQYF.

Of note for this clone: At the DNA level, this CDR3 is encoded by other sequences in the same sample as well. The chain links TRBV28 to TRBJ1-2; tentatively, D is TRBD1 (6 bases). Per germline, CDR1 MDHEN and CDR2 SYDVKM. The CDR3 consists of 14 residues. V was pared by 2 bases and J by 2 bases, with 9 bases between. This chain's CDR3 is CASSLEQGNYGYTF. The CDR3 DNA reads TGTGCCAGCAGTTTAGAACAGGGAAACTATGGCTACACCTTC.

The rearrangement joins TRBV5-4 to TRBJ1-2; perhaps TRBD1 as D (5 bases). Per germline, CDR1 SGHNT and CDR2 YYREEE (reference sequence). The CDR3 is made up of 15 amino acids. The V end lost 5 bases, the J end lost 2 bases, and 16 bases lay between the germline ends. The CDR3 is CASSDSWGGNYGYTF. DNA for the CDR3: TGTGCCAGCAGTGACTCTTGGGGGGGAAACTATGGCTACACCTTC.

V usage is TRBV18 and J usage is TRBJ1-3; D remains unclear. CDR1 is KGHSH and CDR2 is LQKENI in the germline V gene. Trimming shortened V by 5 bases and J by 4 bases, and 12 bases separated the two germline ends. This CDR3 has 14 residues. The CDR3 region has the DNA TGTGCCAGCTCATCTTCTTCGACAGGAAACACCATATATTTT. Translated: CASSSSSTGNTIYF.

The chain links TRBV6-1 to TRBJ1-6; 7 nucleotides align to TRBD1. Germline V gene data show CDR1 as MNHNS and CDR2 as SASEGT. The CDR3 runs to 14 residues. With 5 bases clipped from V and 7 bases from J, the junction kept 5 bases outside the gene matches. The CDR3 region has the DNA TGTGCCAGCAGTAAGGACAGGACCAATTCACCCCTCCACTTT. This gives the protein CASSKDRTNSPLHF.

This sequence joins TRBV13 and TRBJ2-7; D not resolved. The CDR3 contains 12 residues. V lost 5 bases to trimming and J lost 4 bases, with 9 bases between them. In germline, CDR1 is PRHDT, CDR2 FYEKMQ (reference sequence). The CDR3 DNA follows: TGTGCCAGCAGCCTATACGGGTACGAGCAGTACTTC. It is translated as CASSLYGYEQYF.

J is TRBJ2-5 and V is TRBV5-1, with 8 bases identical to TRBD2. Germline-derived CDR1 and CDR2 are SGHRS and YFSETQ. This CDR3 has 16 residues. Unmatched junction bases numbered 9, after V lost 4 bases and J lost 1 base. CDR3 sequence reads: CASSPIRGGVQETQYF. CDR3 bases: TGCGCCAGCAGCCCAATACGGGGGGGCGTCCAAGAGACCCAGTACTTC. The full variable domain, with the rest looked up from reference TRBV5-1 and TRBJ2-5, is KAGVTQTPRYLIKTRGQQVTLSCSPISGHRSVSWYQQTPGQGLQFLFEYFSETQRNKGNFPGRFSGRQFSNSRSEMNVSTLELGDSALYLCASSPIRGGVQETQYFGPGTRLLVL.

The CDR3: CASSFYVTGANTEAFF. The CDR3 nucleotides are TGTGCCAGCAGTTTCTACGTTACAGGGGCGAACACTGAAGCTTTCTTT. The rearrangement links TRBV6-6 to TRBJ1-1, with 7 bases aligning to TRBD1. With V trimmed by 4 bases and J by 1 base, 9 bases remained unmatched. CDR3 length equals 16 residues. Germline V lookup: CDR1 MNHNY, CDR2 SVGAGI (reference sequence).

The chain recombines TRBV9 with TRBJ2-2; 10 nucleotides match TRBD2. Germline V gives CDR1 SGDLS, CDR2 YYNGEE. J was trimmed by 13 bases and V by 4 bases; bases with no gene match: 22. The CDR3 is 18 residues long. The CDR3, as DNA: TGTGCCAGCAGCTTCCCCTCCACTAGCGGGGCGCCGGCCGTCGGGCTGTTTTTT. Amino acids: CASSFPSTSGAPAVGLFF. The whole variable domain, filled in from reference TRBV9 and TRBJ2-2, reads DSGVTQTPKHLITATGQRVTLRCSPRSGDLSVYWYQQSLDQGLQFLIQYYNGEERAKGNILERFSAQQFPDLHSELNLSSLELGDSALYFCASSFPSTSGAPAVGLFFGEGSRLTVL.

The CDR3 sequence is CASSQDGLMGQGINQPQHF. The CDR3 region has the DNA TGTGCCAGCAGCCAAGATGGGCTAATGGGACAGGGGATCAATCAGCCCCAGCATTTT. The V gene is TRBV4-2, the J gene TRBJ1-5, with 10 bases that match TRBD1. Germline V CDR1 and CDR2: LGHNA, YNFKEQ. The CDR3 consists of 19 residues. The V segment lost 0 bases and the J segment 3 bases; nucleotides outside the gene matches: 11.

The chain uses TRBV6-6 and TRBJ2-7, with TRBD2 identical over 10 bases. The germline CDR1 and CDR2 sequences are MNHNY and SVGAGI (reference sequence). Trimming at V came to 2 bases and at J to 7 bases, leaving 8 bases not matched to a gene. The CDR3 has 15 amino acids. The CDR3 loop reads CASSYDETSGEEQYF. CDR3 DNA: TGTGCCAGCAGTTACGACGAAACTAGCGGGGAAGAGCAGTACTTC.

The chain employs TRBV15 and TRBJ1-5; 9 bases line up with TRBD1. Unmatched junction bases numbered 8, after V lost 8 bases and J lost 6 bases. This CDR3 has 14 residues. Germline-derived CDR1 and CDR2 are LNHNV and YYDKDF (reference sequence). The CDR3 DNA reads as TGTGCCACCCAATCACAGGGGGCGAGTCAGCCCCAGCATTTT. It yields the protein CATQSQGASQPQHF.

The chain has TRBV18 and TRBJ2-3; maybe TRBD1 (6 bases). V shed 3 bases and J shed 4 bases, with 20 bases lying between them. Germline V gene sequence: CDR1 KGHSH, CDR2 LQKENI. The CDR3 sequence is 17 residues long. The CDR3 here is CASSPISQGRRADTQYF. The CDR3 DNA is TGTGCCAGCTCACCGATTTCACAGGGCCGAAGGGCAGATACGCAGTATTTT.

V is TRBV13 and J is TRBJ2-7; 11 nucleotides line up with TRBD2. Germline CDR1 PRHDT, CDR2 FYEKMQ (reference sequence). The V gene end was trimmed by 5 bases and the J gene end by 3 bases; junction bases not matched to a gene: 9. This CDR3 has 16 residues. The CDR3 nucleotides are TGTGCCAGCAGCGGAATTCTAGCGGGGGGATTCTACGAGCAGTACTTC. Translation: CASSGILAGGFYEQYF. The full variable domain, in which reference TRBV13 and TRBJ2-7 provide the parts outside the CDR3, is AAGVIQSPRHLIKEKRETATLKCYPIPRHDTVYWYQQGPGQDPQFLISFYEKMQSDKGSIPDRFSAQQFSDYHSELNMSSLELGDSALYFCASSGILAGGFYEQYFGPGTRLTVT.

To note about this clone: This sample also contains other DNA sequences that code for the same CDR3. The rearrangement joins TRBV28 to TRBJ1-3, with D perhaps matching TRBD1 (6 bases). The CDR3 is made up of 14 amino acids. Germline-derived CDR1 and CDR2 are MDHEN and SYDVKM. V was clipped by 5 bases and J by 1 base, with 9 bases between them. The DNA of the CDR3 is TGTGCCAGCAGTCTACAGGGTTCTGGAAACACCATATATTTT. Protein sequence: CASSLQGSGNTIYF. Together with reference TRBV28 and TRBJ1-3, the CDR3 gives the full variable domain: DVKVTQSSRYLVKRTGEKVFLECVQDMDHENMFWYRQDPGLGLRLIYFSYDVKMKEKGDIPEGYSVSREKKERFSLILESASTNQTSMYLCASSLQGSGNTIYFGEGSWLTVV.

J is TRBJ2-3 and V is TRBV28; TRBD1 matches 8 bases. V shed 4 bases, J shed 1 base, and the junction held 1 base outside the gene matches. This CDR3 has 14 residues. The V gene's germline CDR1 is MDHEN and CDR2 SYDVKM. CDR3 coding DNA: TGTGCCAGCAGTTCGGGACAGGGCACAGATACGCAGTATTTT. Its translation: CASSSGQGTDTQYF.